This TCR beta chain was recovered during a study of blood T cell repertoires in COVID-19. As handled by the study authors: Amplification from reference gene primers served as the basis for estimated nucleated cell counts. Profiled with immunoSEQ multiplex PCR; TCRdb holds only in-frame clones, not every one. V and J calls and clone size come straight from that table; D and trimming were deduced from the DNA. This table holds roughly 120,000 clones, approximately 82% found once. CDR1 is SGHDN and CDR2 is FVKESK in the germline V gene. CDR3 length equals 15 residues. V was trimmed by 1 base and J by 4 bases, leaving 13 bases between them.

What was sequenced was peripheral blood. The receptor was derived from a man aged 70-80 years with active or convalescent COVID-19. The chain joins TRBV14 to TRBJ1-1; D is possibly TRBD1 (5 bases). The CDR3 DNA is TGTGCCAGCAGCCAAGTCTCTGGGGCAGGCACTGAAGCTTTCTTT. Protein sequence: CASSQVSGAGTEAFF.